Listed below are T cell receptor beta chains from one sample, sequenced in a study of CD8 T cells in Susac syndrome. TCRdb independently ran MiXCR on the immunoSEQ multiplex PCR reads; one entry per CDR3 protein. The sample includes some 77,000 distinct CDR3 sequences, 85% to 95% of them seen just once. The sequencing sample was made of CD4+ T cells from PBMCs. The receptors come from a human donor with Susac syndrome. Both conserved end residues are part of each CDR3. Each record gives: CDR3 protein, V gene, J gene, clone size, D gene. D genes are given only for firm matches. Part of the rows lack a size; the others show once, few, many or a class for expanded clones.

CDR3 protein: CAWSMGRGFHEQFF
V gene: TRBV30
J gene: TRBJ2-1
clone size: -
D gene: -

CDR3 protein: CSVLGTSDATGELFF
V gene: TRBV29-1
J gene: TRBJ2-2
clone size: once
D gene: TRBD2

CDR3 protein: CASSRQGTSGSKSDEQFF
V gene: TRBV7-3
J gene: TRBJ2-1
clone size: -
D gene: TRBD2

CDR3 protein: CASSPGTGGLYGYTF
V gene: TRBV18
J gene: TRBJ1-2
clone size: -
D gene: TRBD1

CDR3 protein: CACQTGSGNTIYF
V gene: TRBV30
J gene: TRBJ1-3
clone size: once
D gene: -

CDR3 protein: CASSRQGQGADQPQHF
V gene: TRBV18
J gene: TRBJ1-5
clone size: once
D gene: TRBD1

CDR3 protein: CASSQELWKTFEQFF
V gene: TRBV3-1
J gene: TRBJ2-1
clone size: -
D gene: -

CDR3 protein: CASSLRTGSVGQFF
V gene: TRBV3-1
J gene: TRBJ2-1
clone size: -
D gene: -

CDR3 protein: CASSLEPRTSWGKTQYF
V gene: TRBV7-2
J gene: TRBJ2-5
clone size: -
D gene: -

CDR3 protein: CAWSVETAVTDTQYF
V gene: TRBV30
J gene: TRBJ2-3
clone size: -
D gene: -

CDR3 protein: CASSPGVGNQPQHF
V gene: TRBV7-2
J gene: TRBJ1-5
clone size: -
D gene: -

CDR3 protein: CASSFPGEEKLFF
V gene: TRBV7-9
J gene: TRBJ1-4
clone size: -
D gene: -

CDR3 protein: CASSLAGAWEQFF
V gene: TRBV5-1
J gene: TRBJ2-1
clone size: -
D gene: -

CDR3 protein: CASSRRDSSPGELFF
V gene: TRBV2
J gene: TRBJ2-2
clone size: -
D gene: TRBD1

CDR3 protein: CASSQDRLGQYNEQFF
V gene: TRBV4-1
J gene: TRBJ2-1
clone size: -
D gene: TRBD1

CDR3 protein: CASSYNLGAGAREQFF
V gene: TRBV6-2/TRBV6-3
J gene: TRBJ2-1
clone size: -
D gene: -

CDR3 protein: CASSGGTGGRPNTGELFF
V gene: TRBV5-1
J gene: TRBJ2-2
clone size: -
D gene: TRBD1

CDR3 protein: CASSSTVSENSPLHF
V gene: TRBV6-1
J gene: TRBJ1-6
clone size: -
D gene: -

CDR3 protein: CATSDGGQGNQPQHF
V gene: TRBV24-1
J gene: TRBJ1-5
clone size: -
D gene: TRBD1

CDR3 protein: CASSQRSLNTGELFF
V gene: TRBV5-4
J gene: TRBJ2-2
clone size: -
D gene: -

CDR3 protein: CASSIGLNTGELFF
V gene: TRBV5-1
J gene: TRBJ2-2
clone size: few
D gene: -

CDR3 protein: CASRGQGYEQYF
V gene: TRBV2
J gene: TRBJ2-7
clone size: -
D gene: TRBD1

CDR3 protein: CASIRTTLTYNEQFF
V gene: TRBV6-1
J gene: TRBJ2-1
clone size: -
D gene: -

CDR3 protein: CASSPGQNNEQFF
V gene: TRBV7-3
J gene: TRBJ2-1
clone size: once
D gene: -

CDR3 protein: CASTSSTSRRSYEQYF
V gene: TRBV6-2/TRBV6-3
J gene: TRBJ2-7
clone size: -
D gene: -

CDR3 protein: CASSYNMREPGNSYEQYF
V gene: TRBV6-2/TRBV6-3
J gene: TRBJ2-7
clone size: -
D gene: TRBD2

CDR3 protein: CASTPLEGSNQPQHF
V gene: TRBV19
J gene: TRBJ1-5
clone size: -
D gene: -

CDR3 protein: CASSLRQAYTGELFF
V gene: TRBV5-1
J gene: TRBJ2-2
clone size: -
D gene: -

CDR3 protein: CAWNLQTLREKLFF
V gene: TRBV30
J gene: TRBJ1-4
clone size: -
D gene: -

CDR3 protein: CASSDGARGSIDTQYF
V gene: TRBV6-4
J gene: TRBJ2-3
clone size: -
D gene: -

CDR3 protein: CSARWFGGTGELFF
V gene: TRBV20-1
J gene: TRBJ2-2
clone size: -
D gene: -

CDR3 protein: CASRKGQGAYEQYF
V gene: TRBV27
J gene: TRBJ2-7
clone size: -
D gene: TRBD1

CDR3 protein: CASSPNQGLTGELFF
V gene: TRBV5-6
J gene: TRBJ2-2
clone size: -
D gene: -

CDR3 protein: CAISAGLAGGDNEQFF
V gene: TRBV10-3
J gene: TRBJ2-1
clone size: once
D gene: TRBD2

CDR3 protein: CASKGGAAFYNEQFF
V gene: TRBV28
J gene: TRBJ2-1
clone size: -
D gene: -

CDR3 protein: CASSRATNTGELFF
V gene: TRBV18
J gene: TRBJ2-2
clone size: -
D gene: -